This T cell receptor beta chain was captured in a study of blood T cell repertoires in COVID-19 (dated by TCRdb to the early 2020s). For the wider study: Collaborator samples came from the United States, Italy and Spain and covered acute and convalescent phases of COVID-19. The material from the prospective study consisted of cDNA or gDNA derived from T cells, B-cell-depleted T cells, or PBMCs. Subjects who had been exposed to COVID-19, were actively infected with it, or had recovered from it provided the deeply sampled blood TCRbeta repertoires that made up the dataset. A freely available public database, intended as a resource for researchers studying the immune response to SARS-CoV-2, is where the repertoires were released. Samples were obtained from the ongoing ImmuneRACE study (first 160 participants) and from about 1,300 subjects provided by 6 global collaborators. The sample metadata nearly always contained a de-identified subject ID, COVID-19 status, age in years and sex. Where available, HLA class I and class II types were obtained from metadata supplied by the sample provider rather than from assay-based typing. The paper's findings and limits, for the study overall: How much clinical and demographic metadata was included differed by source and by participant, and the metadata was provided uncurated.

The immunoSEQ Assay, a bias-controlled multiplex PCR, was used to amplify TCRbeta CDR3 regions from genomic DNA. The study's processing was this. The number of nucleated cells in each sample was estimated by amplification of reference gene primers within the assay. To quantify the absolute abundance of each unique TCRbeta CDR3 rearrangement, sequence reads were collapsed and filtered. For each sample, productive Simpson clonality was calculated as the square root of Simpson's diversity index over productive rearrangements. TCRdb retrieved this table from immuneACCESS and kept in-frame rearrangements only. Not all clones are present; in checked studies, unresolved V genes account for under half, and no reason is known for the remainder. That table gives V, J and clone size, and the DNA gave D and trimming. Here the sample has about 180,000 clones; about 84% occur a single time. Approximately 7.3% of the sample lies in the top ten.

Whole blood was collected in K2EDTA tubes by collaborating institutions according to the institutions' own protocols. For TCRbeta analysis, collaborator samples were shipped as frozen whole blood, as isolated PBMCs, or as DNA extracted from either sample type. Details on this clone: Its antigen target is currently unknown. Base-call qualities are not available, and no considerably larger clone is one nucleotide away.

The receptor comes from a human donor in a cohort sampled during active COVID-19. The sample was peripheral blood.

The encoded CDR3 is CASRRQGNSETQYF. The DNA is as follows: TGTGCCAGCAGGCGGCAGGGGAATTCGGAGACCCAGTACTTC. The rearranged segments are TRBV2 and TRBJ2-5; TRBD1 is a possible D gene, resting on 6 matching bases. V gives up 6 bases and J gives up 5 bases, and the segment between their germline ends measures 16 bases. CDR1 and CDR2 (SNHLY, FYNNEI) derive from the germline V gene. The CDR3 goes from the cysteine to the phenylalanine over 14 residues. Only the CDR3 portion is preserved as DNA: 42 bases, with reading frame beginning at the first base.